This record covers a single T cell receptor beta chain. Germline assignment: CDR1 SQVTM and CDR2 ANQGSEA. Trimming cost V 5 bases and J 0 bases, with 10 bases left between them. This CDR3 comprises 13 residues. This entry comes from a study of T cell changes during pregnancy in multiple sclerosis. The repertoire was sequenced with immunoSEQ multiplex PCR; TCRdb's copy has only in-frame clones and lacks some. The table has around 88,000 clones, approximately 92% seen once. The chain joins TRBV29-1 to TRBJ1-1; no firm D call. The sequence was obtained from a female donor with multiple sclerosis, enrolled in a pregnancy study. The material was peripheral blood, obtained in the first trimester of pregnancy. The CDR3 sequence is CSVQQNMNTEAFF. CDR3 bases: TGCAGCGTTCAACAGAACATGAACACTGAAGCTTTCTTT. Drawing the rest from reference TRBV29-1 and TRBJ1-1, the complete variable domain is SAVISQKPSRDICQRGTSLTIQCQVDSQVTMMFWYRQQPGQSLTLIATANQGSEATYESGFVIDKFPISRPNLTFSTLTVSNMSPEDSSIYLCSVQQNMNTEAFFGQGTRLTVV.